This T cell receptor beta chain was captured in a study of Graves' ophthalmopathy and Graves' hyperthyroidism. The CDR3 extends over 12 amino acids. V lost 9 bases and J 0 bases, leaving 8 bases between the germline ends. CDR1 is SNHLY, CDR2 FYNNEI, per germline. The study, taken as a whole, reports: Most expanded clonotypes from thyroid (those above 0.001 frequency) were also found in blood.

This clonotype occurred many times. The antigen remains undetermined. RNA transcripts were the template, and TCR beta CDR3 regions were amplified from them. An initial RT-PCR round employing HTBI primers preceded a second-round multiplex PCR. MiXCR, applied by TCRdb to the multiplex PCR reads, yields one record per CDR3 protein. Seen here are approximately 540,000 distinct CDR3 sequences, under 45% observed once, and the top ten hold 3.5% to 4.5%. The sequence was collected from an adult man with Graves' hyperthyroidism. The material sequenced was peripheral blood or thyroid tissue (not recorded which). The rearrangement joins TRBV2 to TRBJ1-2; unclear D gene. The DNA for the CDR3 is TGTGCCAGGCTTACATCTAACTATGGCTACACCTTC. Translating it yields CARLTSNYGYTF.